The next 26 T cell receptor beta chains were all read from a single sample in a study of identical twins. TCRdb re-called the 5' RACE reads through MiXCR, storing one row per CDR3 protein. The sample yields roughly 280,000 distinct CDR3 sequences, nearly 9.5% seen once. The same data also contributed to another study, on yellow fever vaccine responses in identical twins.

Material: CD8+ T cells sorted from blood. All receptors come from a woman aged 18-29 years in good health.

In its sample, this clonotype was seen many times. The chain couples TRBV7-9 to TRBJ2-7; 10 nucleotides agree with TRBD1. Germline CDR1 SEHNR, CDR2 FQNEAQ (reference sequence). V gave up 8 bases and J gave up 3 bases; unmatched junction bases: 4. This CDR3 region has 13 residues. The CDR3 DNA follows: TGTGCCAGCGAAGGGACAGGGGTCTACGAGCAGTACTTC. Amino acids: CASEGTGVYEQYF.

This clonotype was detected ten times or more. This rearrangement joins TRBV5-1 to TRBJ2-2, with 8 bases lining up with TRBD2. Trimming removed 1 base from V and 4 bases from J; junction bases left unmatched: 12. This CDR3 is 18 amino acids long. Per the germline V gene, CDR1 is SGHRS and CDR2 is YFSETQ. CDR3 protein: CASSLSERERDPTGELFF. The CDR3 coding sequence is TGCGCCAGCAGCTTGAGTGAGCGGGAGAGGGATCCCACCGGGGAGCTGTTTTTT. The full variable domain, in which reference TRBV5-1 and TRBJ2-2 provide the parts outside the CDR3, is KAGVTQTPRYLIKTRGQQVTLSCSPISGHRSVSWYQQTPGQGLQFLFEYFSETQRNKGNFPGRFSGRQFSNSRSEMNVSTLELGDSALYLCASSLSERERDPTGELFFGEGSRLTVL.

This clonotype was observed a few times. The chain employs TRBV27 and TRBJ1-5; D is unclear. Trimming pared 5 bases from V and 2 bases from J, leaving 10 bases between. Germline V lookup: CDR1 MNHEY, CDR2 SMNVEV (reference sequence). The CDR3 length is 14 residues. CDR3 DNA sequence: TGTGCCAGCAGTCCCATTATGGGCAATCAGCCCCAGCATTTT. This gives the protein CASSPIMGNQPQHF.

In its sample, this clonotype was seen a few times. The V call is TRBV11-2, the J call TRBJ2-1; D unresolved. CDR1 SGHAT and CDR2 FQNNGV come from the germline V gene. The V end lost 5 bases, the J end lost 0 bases, and 11 bases lay between the germline ends. The length of the CDR3 is 15 residues. This CDR3 is CASSPLGRSYNEQFF. CDR3 sequence (DNA): TGTGCCAGCAGCCCGCTCGGGCGCTCCTACAATGAGCAGTTCTTC.

The chain uses TRBV18 and TRBJ2-7, with D tentatively TRBD1 (5 bases). CDR3 length: 15 amino acids. From germline, CDR1 is KGHSH and CDR2 LQKENI. V was cut by 0 bases and J by 5 bases, with 14 bases left in between. The CDR3 sequence: CASSPPDAGPDEQYF. CDR3 nucleotide sequence: TGTGCCAGCTCACCACCTGATGCAGGGCCCGACGAGCAGTACTTC.

The chain combines TRBV13 with TRBJ2-7; 9 bases map to TRBD1. Trimming at V came to 2 bases and at J to 2 bases, leaving 7 bases not matched to a gene. Germline V gene lookup returns CDR1 PRHDT and CDR2 FYEKMQ (reference sequence). The CDR3 runs 16 residues. Written as DNA, the CDR3 is TGTGCCAGCAGCTTACTTCTGGGGGACAGGGCCTACGAGCAGTACTTC. It codes for CASSLLLGDRAYEQYF.

This clonotype has a handful of counts. The chain uses TRBV4-2 and TRBJ2-3, with a tentative D call TRBD2 (5 bases). CDR1 and CDR2 from the germline V gene are LGHNA and YNFKEQ. CDR3 length: 16 residues. V was clipped by 0 bases and J by 2 bases, with 12 bases between them. The CDR3 sequence: CASSQEDFELTDTQYF. In nucleotides, the CDR3 is TGTGCCAGCAGCCAAGAGGACTTCGAACTCACAGATACGCAGTATTTT.

The chain employs TRBV2 and TRBJ1-5; D ambiguous. V dropped 10 bases and J dropped 2 bases, with 12 bases sitting between them. Germline CDR1 and CDR2: SNHLY and FYNNEI. This CDR3 spans 13 amino acids. The CDR3, as DNA: TGTGCCACCCGCCGTAAGGGCAATCAGCCCCAGCATTTT. It yields the protein CATRRKGNQPQHF.

The V call is TRBV28, the J call TRBJ1-3; no definite D call. CDR1 is MDHEN and CDR2 is SYDVKM in the germline V gene. The germline V and J ends were trimmed by 5 bases and 4 bases, with 12 bases remaining between them. This CDR3 region has 14 residues. CDR3 region: CASSLLTGGNTIYF. CDR3 in DNA: TGTGCCAGCAGTCTCCTTACCGGGGGAAACACCATATATTTT.

There are many counts of this clonotype. V gene TRBV10-2 combines with J gene TRBJ2-2; 11 bases match TRBD1. CDR3 length equals 15 residues. V gave up 4 bases and J gave up 7 bases; unmatched junction bases: 5. Germline assignment: CDR1 WSHSY and CDR2 SAAADI. CDR3 sequence reads: CASSGTGGEGGELFF. CDR3 DNA: TGCGCCAGCAGTGGGACAGGGGGCGAGGGCGGGGAGCTGTTTTTT.

This clonotype was seen ten or more times. The rearrangement uses TRBV6-2 or TRBV6-3 and TRBJ2-7; a possible D gene is TRBD2 (5 bases). Germline V gives CDR1 MNHEY, CDR2 SVGEGT. The CDR3 covers 16 residues. The germline V and J ends were trimmed by 7 bases and 1 base, with 20 bases remaining between them. Here the CDR3 reads CASTDSSVILSYEQYF. The CDR3 DNA reads as TGTGCCAGCACGGATAGTAGCGTAATCTTGTCCTACGAGCAGTACTTC.

This clonotype appeared many times. This chain connects TRBV5-6 to TRBJ2-4; 11 bases are shared with TRBD1. The CDR3 runs 17 residues. Trimming removed 0 bases from V and 1 base from J; junction bases left unmatched: 3. CDR1 and CDR2 (germline): SGHDT, YYEEEE. DNA for the CDR3: TGTGCCAGCAGCTTGGGGACAGGGGGCCAGGCCAAAAACATTCAGTACTTC. Protein: CASSLGTGGQAKNIQYF.

This clonotype was detected a few times. The V and J genes are TRBV13 and TRBJ2-1; D gene ambiguous. The V and J ends lost 4 bases and 9 bases respectively, with 7 bases between them. Germline lookup yields CDR1 PRHDT and CDR2 FYEKMQ (reference sequence). CDR3 size: 11 residues. For the CDR3, the DNA is TGTGCCAGCAGCTCGGACGGTGAGCAGTTCTTC. It translates to CASSSDGEQFF.

In its sample, this clonotype was seen a few times. The V and J genes are TRBV18 and TRBJ2-3; 11 bases agree with TRBD1. Germline V lookup: CDR1 KGHSH, CDR2 LQKENI. The CDR3 length is 16 residues. V was pared by 3 bases and J by 4 bases, with 6 bases of the junction left unmatched. This chain's CDR3 is CASSPYGQGAADTQYF. CDR3 nucleotide sequence: TGTGCCAGCTCACCCTATGGACAGGGGGCGGCAGATACGCAGTATTTT.

The gene calls are TRBV2 and TRBJ2-7; 11 nucleotides line up with TRBD1. V trimming: 11 bases; J trimming: 1 base; junction bases outside the gene matches: 1. The V gene's germline CDR1 is SNHLY and CDR2 FYNNEI. The CDR3 covers 12 residues. For the CDR3, the DNA is TGTGCCGGACAGGGGGCTTCCTACGAGCAGTACTTC. It specifies CAGQGASYEQYF.

This clonotype was seen a handful of times. The J gene is TRBJ2-5, the V gene TRBV29-1; 9 bases align to TRBD2. This CDR3 spans 14 amino acids. The germline V gene encodes CDR1 SQVTM and CDR2 ANQGSEA. V shed 6 bases and J 4 bases; nucleotides not matched to a gene: 9. In nucleotides, the CDR3 is TGCAGCGTCGAGACTAGCGGAGTGGTAGAGACCCAGTACTTC. Its translation is CSVETSGVVETQYF. The variable domain in full, with the rest retrieved from reference TRBV29-1 and TRBJ2-5, is SAVISQKPSRDICQRGTSLTIQCQVDSQVTMMFWYRQQPGQSLTLIATANQGSEATYESGFVIDKFPISRPNLTFSTLTVSNMSPEDSSIYLCSVETSGVVETQYFGPGTRLLVL.

The CDR3 nucleotides are TGTGCCAGTAAATCGGACAGGGGTCTGAATTCACCCCTCCACTTT. It encodes CASKSDRGLNSPLHF. This chain connects TRBV19 to TRBJ1-6; 9 nucleotides match TRBD1. Germline assignment: CDR1 LNHDA and CDR2 SQIVND (reference sequence). The length of the CDR3 is 15 residues. V dropped 7 bases and J dropped 7; count of bases not matched to a gene: 8.

CDR3 region: CSARDPYGFDIAKNIQYF. DNA for the CDR3: TGCAGTGCTAGAGATCCGTACGGGTTTGACATAGCCAAAAACATTCAGTACTTC. The chain carries TRBV20-1 and TRBJ2-4; D gene unclear. The CDR3 totals 18 residues. Germline V gene sequence: CDR1 DFQATT, CDR2 SNEGSKA (reference sequence). V was cut by 0 bases and J by 0 bases, with 18 bases left in between.

This clonotype was detected ten times or more. The chain links TRBV12-3 or TRBV12-4 to TRBJ2-2; D remains ambiguous. The CDR3 extends over 11 amino acids. V was shortened by 3 bases and J by 7 bases, with 3 bases between the two germline ends. The CDR3 spells CASSFRGELFF. The CDR3 nucleotides read TGTGCCAGCAGTTTCCGCGGGGAGCTGTTTTTT.

The chain recombines TRBV7-6 with TRBJ2-1; 13 nucleotides agree with TRBD2. The germline V gene encodes CDR1 SGHVS and CDR2 FNYEAQ. CDR3 length: 21 residues. With V trimmed by 2 bases and J by 5 bases, 18 bases remained unmatched. The CDR3 here is CASSLRGGLAGVGSPNNEQFF. CDR3 nucleotides: TGTGCCAGCAGCTTACGGGGAGGACTAGCGGGGGTTGGATCCCCGAACAATGAGCAGTTCTTC.

This clonotype was counted many times. V usage is TRBV20-1 and J usage is TRBJ2-7; D is perhaps TRBD2 (6 bases). CDR3 length equals 15 residues. Deletions cut 3 bases from V and 5 bases from J, with 20 bases between. CDR1 DFQATT and CDR2 SNEGSKA come from the germline V gene (reference sequence). CDR3 in amino acids: CSARTEGVAADEQYF. CDR3 coding DNA: TGCAGTGCTAGGACCGAGGGAGTAGCGGCGGACGAGCAGTACTTC.

This clonotype was seen a handful of times. The genes are TRBV12-3 or TRBV12-4 and TRBJ2-3; 7 bases match TRBD2. Trimming at V came to 3 bases and at J to 4 bases, leaving 7 bases not matched to a gene. This CDR3 spans 15 amino acids. The CDR3 bases are TGTGCCAGCAGTTTTATGGGGGGGGGGGCAGATACGCAGTATTTT. Its translation: CASSFMGGGADTQYF.

The gene calls are TRBV12-5 and TRBJ2-1; unclear D gene. CDR1 is LGHNT and CDR2 is FRNRAP in the germline V gene. There are 13 residues in the CDR3. Trimming shortened V by 6 bases and J by 7 bases, and 13 bases separated the two germline ends. The CDR3 loop reads CASGEPPENEQFF. The CDR3 region has the DNA TGTGCTAGTGGCGAGCCGCCGGAGAATGAGCAGTTCTTC.

This clonotype occurred many times. The V gene is TRBV12-3 or TRBV12-4, the J gene TRBJ2-3; possible D gene TRBD1, 6 bases. V was cut by 7 bases and J by 2 bases, with 16 bases left in between. The CDR3 is made up of 15 amino acids. The CDR3 coding sequence is TGTGCCAGCACCCCGACAGGTTCCTACACAGATACGCAGTATTTT. It specifies CASTPTGSYTDTQYF.

The table lists this clonotype with many counts. The chain employs TRBV20-1 and TRBJ2-1, with 10 nucleotides matching TRBD1. This CDR3 is 17 amino acids long. CDR1 and CDR2 (germline): DFQATT, SNEGSKA (reference sequence). Unmatched junction bases numbered 7, after V lost 0 bases and J lost 2 bases. CDR3 amino acids: CSARDWAGQGTYNEQFF. The CDR3 DNA reads TGCAGTGCTAGAGATTGGGCGGGACAGGGGACCTACAATGAGCAGTTCTTC.

The rearrangement joins TRBV6-5 to TRBJ1-5; a weak D match, TRBD1 (5 bases). Trimming left V 5 bases short and J 1 base short, with 15 bases between. The germline gives CDR1 MNHEY, CDR2 SVGAGI. The CDR3 runs 16 residues. DNA of the CDR3: TGTGCCAGCAGTACTGGTTCCCGGGACAGCAATCAGCCCCAGCATTTT. This encodes CASSTGSRDSNQPQHF.